Below, one T cell receptor beta chain is given with its context. This clonotype appeared a few times. Its cognate antigen has yet to be identified. Base-call qualities are not available, and no considerably larger clone is one nucleotide away. The data are from a study of molecular identifiers for immune sequencing clone quantification (dated by TCRdb to the late 2010s). Study-wide context: In a replicate experiment, RNA from around 20,000 or 100,000 naive CD8 T cells was split into five aliquots, four of which were sequenced. The study was a methods study using CD8 T cells to benchmark molecular-identifier clustering-based TCR repertoire sequencing (MIDCIRS) and TCR RNA copy counting. Paper-wide results and their limitations: When barcode sub-clustering was omitted, TCR diversity was inflated by chimeric consensus sequences, with chimeras reaching as high as 47%. Spiked-in Jurkat TCR RNA equal to a single cell's worth was reported to be detectable even within 1,100,000 naive CD8 T cells. Modeling indicated 2.5 to 3 TCR RNA copies recovered per cell, compared with around 10 by digital PCR, which implies a capture efficiency of 25% to 35%. Spiked-in Jurkat TCR RNA (roughly 10 copies' worth), which is not part of the donor repertoire, was contained in the naive libraries. Highly expanded clone sizes could be underestimated if identical TCR molecules share a barcode. In CMV-specific effector cells, clones with more than 20 RNA copies contained over 99% of molecules, whereas in naive cells such clones contained under 1% of molecules.

The germline V gene supplies CDR1 SNHLY and CDR2 FYNNEI. At the junction V is shortened by 2 bases and J by 4 bases; bases outside the gene matches: 16. Its CDR3 holds 19 amino acids, cysteine through phenylalanine. The CDR3 DNA has 57 bases and is translated from base 1. Libraries of naive CD8 T cells were built from approximately 20,000 to 980,000 sorted cells, with 10%, 30% or 50% of the purified RNA used. Naive CD8 T cells were FACS-sorted as CD8+CD4-CCR7+CD45RA+ on a BD FACSAria II into RLT Plus buffer. To test detection sensitivity, Jurkat RNA equal to around 10 TCR copies was added to samples of about 20,000-1,000,000 naive CD8 T cells. Enrichment of CD8 T cells was performed with RosetteSep CD8+ T Cell Enrichment Cocktail and Ficoll-Paque, after which ACK red cell lysis was carried out. The library came from PCR. The sequencing machine was an Illumina HiSeq 4000. Bulk TCR libraries were made following a previously described method, with the TCR primers given in Table S5. Total RNA was purified with the Qiagen AllPrep DNA/RNA kit. Reads from multiple sequencing runs of the same library were pooled before analysis. In the source study's methods: Reads were retained only if the reads had an exact TCR constant sequence, and the retained reads were trimmed to 150 nt and grouped according to their 12-nt molecular barcodes. Reads within each barcode group were sub-clustered using a 15% Levenshtein threshold, and quality-weighted consensus sequences were constructed for each RNA molecule. Non-functional sequences were removed, as were lower-count sequences one edit away from another. Barcode sub-clusters with fewer than 20% of the maximum read count were removed, based on fitting two negative binomial distributions. TCRdb's own reprocessing of the public reads used fastp at Q25 and MiXCR and kept productive beta chains. Merged by CDR3 protein, the rows form single entries marked with the most common genes and DNA. TCRdb's processing, not the authors' own work, is the source of the V and J calls. This sample comprises around 470,000 distinct CDR3 sequences, over 20% of them detected only once. Around 0.84% of the sample rests with the top ten.

The sequencing input was naive CD8+ T cells from blood, with Jurkat cell RNA spiked in. The meaning of the sample's cell subset or site label: FACS-sorted CD8+CD4-CCR7+CD45RA+ naive T cells. The rearrangement combines TRBV2 with TRBJ1-5, with TRBD1 identical over 8 junction bases. The TCR comes from a human donor in good health. Some libraries in this study had Jurkat cell RNA spiked in. The CDR3 sequence is CASSESQGAVRLGNQPQHF. The nucleotide sequence is TGTGCCAGCAGTGAATCCCAGGGGGCGGTAAGACTCGGGAATCAGCCCCAGCATTTT. Where the CDR3 stops, the reference TRBV2 and TRBJ1-5 genes take over; the full variable domain is EPEVTQTPSHQVTQMGQEVILRCVPISNHLYFYWYRQILGQKVEFLVSFYNNEISEKSEIFDDQFSVERPDGSNFTLKIRSTKLEDSAMYFCASSESQGAVRLGNQPQHFGDGTRLSIL.